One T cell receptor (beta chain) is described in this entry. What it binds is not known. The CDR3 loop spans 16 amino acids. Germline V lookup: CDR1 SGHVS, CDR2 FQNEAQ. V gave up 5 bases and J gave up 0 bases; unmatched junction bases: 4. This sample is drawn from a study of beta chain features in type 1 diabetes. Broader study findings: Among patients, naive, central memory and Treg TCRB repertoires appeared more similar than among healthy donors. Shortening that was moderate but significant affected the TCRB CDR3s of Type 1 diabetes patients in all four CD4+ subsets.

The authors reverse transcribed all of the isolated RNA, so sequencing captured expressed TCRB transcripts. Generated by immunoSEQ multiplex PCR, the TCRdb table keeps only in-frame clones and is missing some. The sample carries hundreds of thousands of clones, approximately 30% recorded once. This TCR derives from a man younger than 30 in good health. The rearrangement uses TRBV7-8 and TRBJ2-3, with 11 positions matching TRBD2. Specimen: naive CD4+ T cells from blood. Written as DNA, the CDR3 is TGTGCCAGCAGCCAGGGACTAGCGGCTAGCACAGATACGCAGTATTTT. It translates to CASSQGLAASTDTQYF.